This TCR beta chain was documented in a study of T cell responses to AZD1222 COVID-19 vaccine. Regarding the study as a whole: Dominant at 160-218 and 743-854, vaccine-associated CD4 TCRs also spanned spike. The donor cohort was predominantly white British with a female majority, and clonal diversity may have been underestimated. Only a handful of AZD1222 recipients, roughly 6 in all, had baseline seropositivity.

Repertoires were generated with immunoSEQ multiplex PCR, while TCRdb's copy carries only in-frame clones and drops some. The sample has some 180,000 clones; 87% are singletons. The sample holds one count of this clone. What it recognizes is unknown. Trimming removed 4 bases at V and 5 bases at J, with 7 bases between. Germline V gene sequence: CDR1 SGHRS, CDR2 YFSETQ. CDR3 length: 11 amino acids. Combined were second doses at about 4 or about 12 weeks. The input for sequencing was peripheral blood, taken 28 days after the second AZD1222 dose. This chain connects TRBV5-1 to TRBJ2-7; D is unclear. This sequence was found in an adult who received the AZD1222 COVID-19 vaccine. This CDR3 reads CASSAQNEQYF. CDR3 nucleotides: TGCGCCAGCAGCGCCCAGAACGAGCAGTACTTC.